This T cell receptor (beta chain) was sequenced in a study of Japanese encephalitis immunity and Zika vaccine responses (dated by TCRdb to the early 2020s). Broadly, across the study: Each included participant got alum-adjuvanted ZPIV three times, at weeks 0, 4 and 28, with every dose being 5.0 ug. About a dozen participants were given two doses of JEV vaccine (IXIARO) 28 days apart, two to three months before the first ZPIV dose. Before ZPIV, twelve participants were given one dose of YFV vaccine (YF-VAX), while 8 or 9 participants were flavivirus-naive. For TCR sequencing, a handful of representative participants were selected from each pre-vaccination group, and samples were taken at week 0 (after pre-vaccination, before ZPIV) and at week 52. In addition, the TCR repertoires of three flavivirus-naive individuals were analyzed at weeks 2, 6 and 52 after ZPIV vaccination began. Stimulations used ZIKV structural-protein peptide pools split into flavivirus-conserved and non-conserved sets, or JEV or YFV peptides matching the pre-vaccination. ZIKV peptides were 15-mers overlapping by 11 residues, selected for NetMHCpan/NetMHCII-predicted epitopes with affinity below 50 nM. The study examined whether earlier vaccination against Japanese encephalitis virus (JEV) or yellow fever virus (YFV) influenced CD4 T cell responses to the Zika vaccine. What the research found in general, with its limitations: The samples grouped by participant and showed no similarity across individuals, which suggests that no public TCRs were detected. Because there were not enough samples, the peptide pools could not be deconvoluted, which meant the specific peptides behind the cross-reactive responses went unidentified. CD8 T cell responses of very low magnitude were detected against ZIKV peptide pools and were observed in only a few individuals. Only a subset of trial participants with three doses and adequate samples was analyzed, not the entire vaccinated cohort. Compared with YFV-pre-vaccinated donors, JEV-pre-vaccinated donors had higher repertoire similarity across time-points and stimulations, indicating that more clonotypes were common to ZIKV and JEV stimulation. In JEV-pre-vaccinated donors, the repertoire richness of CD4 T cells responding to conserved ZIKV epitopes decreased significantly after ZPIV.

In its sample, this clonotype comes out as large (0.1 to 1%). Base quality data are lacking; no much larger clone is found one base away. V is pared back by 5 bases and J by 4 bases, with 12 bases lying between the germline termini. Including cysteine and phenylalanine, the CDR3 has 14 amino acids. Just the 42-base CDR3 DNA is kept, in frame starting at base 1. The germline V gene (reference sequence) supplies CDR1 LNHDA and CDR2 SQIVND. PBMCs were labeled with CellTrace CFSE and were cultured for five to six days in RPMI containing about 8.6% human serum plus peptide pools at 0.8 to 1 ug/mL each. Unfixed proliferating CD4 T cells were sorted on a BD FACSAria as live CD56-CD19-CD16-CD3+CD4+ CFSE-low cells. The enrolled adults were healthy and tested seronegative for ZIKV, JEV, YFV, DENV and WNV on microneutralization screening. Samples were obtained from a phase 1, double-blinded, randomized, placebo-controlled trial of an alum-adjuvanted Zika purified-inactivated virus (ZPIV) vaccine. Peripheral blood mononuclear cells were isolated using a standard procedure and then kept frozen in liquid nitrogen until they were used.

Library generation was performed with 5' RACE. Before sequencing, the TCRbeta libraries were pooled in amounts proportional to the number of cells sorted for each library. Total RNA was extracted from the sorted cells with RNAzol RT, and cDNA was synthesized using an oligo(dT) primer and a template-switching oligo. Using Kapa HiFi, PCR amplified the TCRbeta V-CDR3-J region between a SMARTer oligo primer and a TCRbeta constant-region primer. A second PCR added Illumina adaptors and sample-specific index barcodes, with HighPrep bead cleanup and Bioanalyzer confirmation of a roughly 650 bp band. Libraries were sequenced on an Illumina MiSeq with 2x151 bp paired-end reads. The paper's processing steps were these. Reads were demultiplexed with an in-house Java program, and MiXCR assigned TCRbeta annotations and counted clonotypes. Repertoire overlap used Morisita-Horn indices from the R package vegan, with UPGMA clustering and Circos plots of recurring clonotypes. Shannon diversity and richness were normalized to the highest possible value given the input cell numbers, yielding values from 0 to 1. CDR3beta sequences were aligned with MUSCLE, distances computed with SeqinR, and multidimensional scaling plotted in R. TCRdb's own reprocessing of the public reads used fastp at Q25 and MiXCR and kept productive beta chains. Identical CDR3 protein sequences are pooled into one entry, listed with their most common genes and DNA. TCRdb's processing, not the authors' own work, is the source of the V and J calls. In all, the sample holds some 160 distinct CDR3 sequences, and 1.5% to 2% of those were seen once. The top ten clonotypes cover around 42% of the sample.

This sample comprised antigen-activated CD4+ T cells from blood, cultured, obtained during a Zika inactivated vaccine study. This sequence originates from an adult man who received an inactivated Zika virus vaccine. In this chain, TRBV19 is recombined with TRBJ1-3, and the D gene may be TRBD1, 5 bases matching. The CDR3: CASSPGPRGNTIYF. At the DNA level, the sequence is TGTGCCAGTAGTCCGGGGCCTCGCGGAAACACCATATATTTT.